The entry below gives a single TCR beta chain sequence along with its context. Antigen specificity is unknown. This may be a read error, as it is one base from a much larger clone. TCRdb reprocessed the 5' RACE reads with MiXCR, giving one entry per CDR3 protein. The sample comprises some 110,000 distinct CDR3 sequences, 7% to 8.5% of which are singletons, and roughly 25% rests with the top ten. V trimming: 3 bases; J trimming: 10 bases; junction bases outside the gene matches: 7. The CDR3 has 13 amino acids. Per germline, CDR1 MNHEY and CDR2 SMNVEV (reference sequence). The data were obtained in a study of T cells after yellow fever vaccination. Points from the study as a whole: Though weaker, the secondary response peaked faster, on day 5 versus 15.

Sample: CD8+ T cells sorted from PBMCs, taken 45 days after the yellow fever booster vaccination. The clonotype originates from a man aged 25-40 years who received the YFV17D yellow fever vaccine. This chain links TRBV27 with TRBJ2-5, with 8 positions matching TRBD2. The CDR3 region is CASSFSITSGQYF. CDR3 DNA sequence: TGTGCCAGCAGTTTTTCTATTACTAGCGGCCAGTACTTC.